One and the same sample provided the 28 T cell receptor beta chains below, sequenced in a study of post-analysis software for immune sequencing data. Study outcomes and limitations: TRBV segments more frequent in patients than in controls numbered about five and included TRBV5-6, TRBV5-1 and TRBV20-1.

No cognate antigen is known for these TCRs. Libraries were made from TCR beta cDNA, and they carried unique molecular identifiers. TCRdb re-analysed the PCR reads in MiXCR, keeping a single row per CDR3 protein. This repertoire shows some 450,000 distinct CDR3 sequences, less than 45% found once; its top ten account for 12%. The specimen was blood. All receptors come from a girl aged 10 to 17 with multiple sclerosis.

Note on this clonotype: It is likely a read error, because the conserved phenylalanine at the end of the CDR3 is missing. The CDR3 DNA reads as TGTGCCAGCAGTCCCCCACAGGGCAATAATTCACCCCTCCACTGT. As protein: CASSPPQGNNSPLHC. The V gene is TRBV28, the J gene TRBJ1-6; D perhaps matches TRBD1 (6 bases). Germline CDR1 is MDHEN and CDR2 is SYDVKM. The CDR3 is made up of 15 amino acids. Trimming took 5 bases from V and 5 from J, leaving 13 bases between them.

DNA for the CDR3: TGCGCCAGCAGCCCCGGAGTTGCGGGAAGGTACGAGCAGTACTTC. Its translation: CASSPGVAGRYEQYF. The chain couples TRBV4-1 to TRBJ2-7, with D tentatively TRBD2 (6 bases). This CDR3 has 15 amino acids. V gave up 4 bases and J gave up 4 bases, with 17 bases separating them. Germline CDR1 MGHRA, CDR2 YSYEKL.

This clonotype was picked up a small number of times. V and J are TRBV28 and TRBJ2-7; D remains unclear. Per germline, CDR1 MDHEN and CDR2 SYDVKM. V dropped 2 bases and J dropped 0 bases, with 14 bases sitting between them. The CDR3 spans 16 residues. The CDR3 DNA sequence: TGTGCCAGCAGTTTACCCGTATCGGCAGGCTCCTACGAGCAGTACTTC. It codes for CASSLPVSAGSYEQYF.

V is TRBV5-1 and J is TRBJ2-1, with D possibly called TRBD1 or TRBD2 (5 bases each). This CDR3 is 17 amino acids long. V gave up 4 bases and J gave up 4 bases, with 21 bases separating them. Germline CDR1 and CDR2: SGHRS and YFSETQ. The CDR3 sequence is CASSPGGTSPRYNEQFF. The CDR3 bases are TGCGCCAGCAGCCCTGGGGGTACGTCCCCACGTTACAATGAGCAGTTCTTC.

The chain is built from TRBV6-1 and TRBJ2-3; 13 positions agree with TRBD2. Germline-derived CDR1 and CDR2 are MNHNS and SASEGT. The CDR3 extends over 19 amino acids. V shed 6 bases and J 4 bases; nucleotides not matched to a gene: 16. CDR3 in amino acids: CASSRGLAGEAGRADTQYF. CDR3 nucleotide sequence: TGTGCCAGCAGCCGCGGACTAGCGGGAGAAGCGGGCCGGGCAGATACGCAGTATTTT.

This clonotype came up many times. The genes are TRBV27 and TRBJ2-7; 9 nucleotides match TRBD1. This CDR3 has 13 residues. V dropped 6 bases and J dropped 5; count of bases not matched to a gene: 5. Germline CDR1 MNHEY, CDR2 SMNVEV (reference sequence). The CDR3 loop reads CASSLDRGNEQYF. The CDR3 coding sequence is TGTGCCAGCAGCCTGGACAGGGGAAACGAGCAGTACTTC.

This rearrangement joins TRBV7-9 to TRBJ1-2; TRBD1 matches 7 bases. V shed 1 base and J 6 bases; nucleotides not matched to a gene: 8. Per germline, CDR1 SEHNR and CDR2 FQNEAQ (reference sequence). The CDR3 is made up of 15 amino acids. CDR3 nucleotides: TGTGCCAGCAGCTTAGTATTGTACAGGGGTCATGGCTACACCTTC. Its protein is CASSLVLYRGHGYTF.

The chain joins TRBV28 to TRBJ2-7, with 7 nucleotides matching TRBD1. Trimming removed 8 bases from V and 4 bases from J; junction bases left unmatched: 14. The CDR3 loop spans 15 amino acids. Germline V gene sequence: CDR1 MDHEN, CDR2 SYDVKM. The CDR3 reads CASAETGTATYEQYF. The CDR3 nucleotides are TGTGCCAGCGCCGAAACCGGGACAGCAACTTACGAGCAGTACTTC.

The chain employs TRBV5-1 and TRBJ2-5; no clear D gene. Trimming took 3 bases from V and 5 from J, leaving 11 bases between them. This CDR3 is 13 amino acids long. Looked up from germline, CDR1 is SGHRS and CDR2 is YFSETQ. CDR3 residues: CASSWTAGETQYF. For the CDR3, the DNA is TGCGCCAGCAGCTGGACCGCCGGGGAGACCCAGTACTTC.

There are a few counts of this clonotype. The chain employs TRBV18 and TRBJ2-7, with a possible D match to TRBD2 (6 bases). Germline CDR1 and CDR2: KGHSH and LQKENI. This CDR3 is built from 16 residues. V lost 4 bases and J lost 0, with 16 bases in between. The CDR3 here is CASSLRRGVSSYEQYF. CDR3 nucleotides: TGTGCCAGCTCACTGAGGCGGGGAGTCAGCTCCTACGAGCAGTACTTC. Based on the CDR3 plus reference TRBV18 and TRBJ2-7, the full variable domain is NAGVMQNPRHLVRRRGQEARLRCSPMKGHSHVYWYRQLPEEGLKFMVYLQKENIIDESGMPKERFSAEFPKEGPSILRIQQVVRGDSAAYFCASSLRRGVSSYEQYFGPGTRLTVT.

This clonotype occurred a few times. This sequence joins TRBV28 and TRBJ2-5; 7 nucleotides agree with TRBD1. CDR3 length: 12 amino acids. Germline values: CDR1 MDHEN, CDR2 SYDVKM. Trimming removed 9 bases from V and 2 bases from J; junction bases left unmatched: 3. The CDR3 reads CASVQGQETQYF. CDR3 DNA sequence: TGTGCCAGTGTACAGGGGCAAGAGACCCAGTACTTC.

CDR3 coding DNA: TGTGCCAGCAGTTCGGGGCTGGCAGGGGCCGGTGCTAGCAATCAGCCCCAGCATTTT. Amino acid sequence: CASSSGLAGAGASNQPQHF. The chain links TRBV6-5 to TRBJ1-5; D might be TRBD1 (6 bases). CDR1 and CDR2 (germline): MNHEY, SVGAGI. Trimming removed 4 bases at V and 0 bases at J, with 22 bases between. The CDR3 spans 19 residues.

V gene TRBV19 combines with J gene TRBJ2-1, with 7 bases that match TRBD2. There are 15 residues in the CDR3. Losses at the gene ends were 6 bases for V and 1 base for J; bases not matched to a gene: 6. The germline V gene has CDR1 LNHDA and CDR2 SQIVND (reference sequence). The CDR3: CASSRAGLSYNEQFF. DNA of the CDR3: TGTGCCAGTAGCCGAGCGGGATTGTCCTACAATGAGCAGTTCTTC.

CDR3 DNA: TGTGCCTGGACGCCATATAGGGACGGAGGCTACACCTTC. Protein product: CAWTPYRDGGYTF. The chain carries TRBV30 and TRBJ1-2; tentative D call: TRBD1 (5 bases). In germline, CDR1 is GTSNPN, CDR2 SVGIG (reference sequence). The CDR3 covers 13 residues. Trimming removed 4 bases from V and 8 bases from J, with 17 bases in between.

The chain joins TRBV6-5 to TRBJ1-4; a weak D match, TRBD1 (5 bases). This CDR3 region has 16 residues. Trimming shortened V by 0 bases and J by 8 bases, and 16 bases separated the two germline ends. Germline CDR1 is MNHEY and CDR2 is SVGAGI. The CDR3 protein is CASSYSEGRQREKLFF. The CDR3 nucleotides are TGTGCCAGCAGTTACTCGGAGGGAAGACAGCGGGAAAAACTGTTTTTT.

The V call is TRBV10-3, the J call TRBJ1-1; D remains unclear. The CDR3 has 12 residues. V was cut by 4 bases and J by 10 bases, with 13 bases left in between. CDR1 ENHRY and CDR2 SYGVKD come from the germline V gene. The CDR3 coding sequence is TGTGCCATCAGTGTTGTAATAGGTGCAGCTTTCTTT. Amino acid sequence: CAISVVIGAAFF.

This clonotype was counted a few times. The rearrangement links TRBV24-1 to TRBJ1-5; 8 bases fit TRBD1. Losses at the gene ends were 2 bases for V and 6 bases for J; bases not matched to a gene: 5. The CDR3 spans 15 residues. Germline CDR1 KGHDR, CDR2 SFDVKD. CDR3 sequence reads: CATSDSDRVSQPQHF. As DNA, the CDR3 is TGTGCCACCAGTGATTCGGACAGGGTGAGTCAGCCCCAGCATTTT.

The count of this clonotype is one. This chain connects TRBV10-3 to TRBJ2-7; 9 nucleotides match TRBD1. The V segment lost 10 bases and the J segment 4 bases; nucleotides outside the gene matches: 11. The germline CDR1 and CDR2 sequences are ENHRY and SYGVKD. The CDR3 has 14 amino acids. The CDR3 loop is CASIPGTGIYEQYF. DNA of the CDR3: TGTGCCAGCATCCCCGGGACAGGGATATACGAGCAGTACTTC.

This chain uses TRBV5-1 with TRBJ1-6, with D possibly being TRBD1 (5 bases). CDR3 length equals 17 residues. The V end lost 4 bases, the J end lost 0 bases, and 14 bases lay between the germline ends. Germline CDR1 is SGHRS and CDR2 is YFSETQ. DNA for the CDR3: TGCGCCAGCAGCCGGGACGGACGGAGCTCCTATAATTCACCCCTCCACTTT. The encoded protein is CASSRDGRSSYNSPLHF.

V usage is TRBV28 and J usage is TRBJ1-4; 10 bases agree with TRBD1. CDR1 and CDR2 from the germline V gene are MDHEN and SYDVKM. This CDR3 spans 13 amino acids. J gave up 8 bases and V 8 bases, and 5 bases lay outside the gene matches. In DNA form, the CDR3 reads TGTGCCAGCTGTGACAGGGGGCACGAAAAACTGTTTTTT. This encodes CASCDRGHEKLFF.

This clonotype was detected ten times or more. The chain links TRBV10-3 to TRBJ2-7, with 12 bases matching TRBD2. The CDR3 length is 14 residues. V trimming: 9 bases; J trimming: 6 bases; junction bases outside the gene matches: 9. Germline assignment: CDR1 ENHRY and CDR2 SYGVKD. The CDR3 here is CAIGPPGLAGEQYF. The CDR3 DNA reads TGTGCCATAGGCCCTCCGGGACTAGCGGGCGAGCAGTACTTC.

This sequence joins TRBV29-1 and TRBJ2-1, with 10 bases identical to TRBD1. V lost 8 bases to trimming and J lost 6 bases; unmatched junction nucleotides: 4. The germline V gene has CDR1 SQVTM and CDR2 ANQGSEA. The CDR3 loop spans 12 amino acids. The CDR3 spells CSTRTGGNEQFF. CDR3 coding DNA: TGCAGCACCAGGACAGGGGGCAATGAGCAGTTCTTC.

This clonotype was detected a few times. The chain recombines TRBV7-9 with TRBJ1-4; D is possibly TRBD1 (5 bases). Per germline, CDR1 SEHNR and CDR2 FQNEAQ (reference sequence). The germline V and J ends were trimmed by 1 base and 7 bases, with 7 bases remaining between them. This CDR3 has 13 residues. CDR3 region: CASSLGGSEKLFF. CDR3 nucleotide sequence: TGTGCCAGCAGCTTAGGGGGGAGTGAAAAACTGTTTTTT.

The count of this clonotype is one. The CDR3 bases are TGTGCCAGCAGCCTCCCAGACCTAGTTGACAATGAGCAGTTCTTC. This codes for CASSLPDLVDNEQFF. The chain uses TRBV7-3 and TRBJ2-1; D not resolved. CDR3 length: 15 amino acids. The germline CDR1 and CDR2 sequences are SGHTA and FQGTGA. Trimming left V 5 bases short and J 5 bases short, with 16 bases between.

V gene TRBV29-1 combines with J gene TRBJ2-7; D might be TRBD1 or TRBD2, each matching 5 bases. The CDR3 loop spans 14 amino acids. V dropped 5 bases and J dropped 0 bases, with 14 bases sitting between them. From germline, CDR1 is SQVTM and CDR2 ANQGSEA. The CDR3 reads CSVTSRDRSYEQYF. CDR3 sequence (DNA): TGCAGCGTTACTTCCCGGGACCGCTCCTACGAGCAGTACTTC.

This clonotype was counted between two and nine times. The V call is TRBV7-9, the J call TRBJ2-5; D is uncertain. TRBJ2-7 explains the end of the DNA better; the J call may be wrong. Germline loops: CDR1 SEHNR, CDR2 FQNEAQ (reference sequence). The CDR3 spans 14 residues. The CDR3 sequence: CASSFGPPLYEQYF. The CDR3 coding sequence is TGTGCCAGCAGCTTTGGACCGCCACTATACGAGCAGTACTTC.

This clonotype has more than one count but fewer than ten. The chain combines TRBV28 with TRBJ2-7, with D unclear. Trimming took off 4 bases at V and 6 bases at J, with 19 bases between the two ends. Germline CDR1 and CDR2: MDHEN and SYDVKM. CDR3 length: 15 amino acids. The CDR3 DNA reads as TGTGCCAGCAGTTCCAATTTAGGCCCCATACGCGAGCAGTACTTC. This translates into CASSSNLGPIREQYF. Together with reference TRBV28 and TRBJ2-7, the CDR3 gives the full variable domain: DVKVTQSSRYLVKRTGEKVFLECVQDMDHENMFWYRQDPGLGLRLIYFSYDVKMKEKGDIPEGYSVSREKKERFSLILESASTNQTSMYLCASSSNLGPIREQYFGPGTRLTVT.

This sequence joins TRBV6-5 and TRBJ2-6; D gene unclear. Trimming cost V 4 bases and J 0 bases, with 10 bases left between them. This CDR3 contains 16 residues. Germline values: CDR1 MNHEY, CDR2 SVGAGI. This chain's CDR3 is CASSFLQFSGANVLTF. The CDR3 nucleotides read TGTGCCAGCAGTTTCCTACAGTTCTCTGGGGCCAACGTCCTGACTTTC.